Given below is one T cell receptor (beta chain) in context. Its antigen is unidentified. These gene names are mouse names. Sequencing ends 1 residue short of the CDR3 end; the germline J gene provides the rest. This sample was included in a study of tissue T cells after allogeneic stem cell transplantation. The CDR3 consists of 14 residues. J lost 4 bases, V lost 1 base, and 3 bases had no gene match. CDR1 and CDR2 from the germline V gene are NNHNN and SYGAGS (reference sequence). Study-wide findings and caveats: Blood and spleen captured only part of the tissue TCR repertoire.

Measured with immunoSEQ multiplex PCR; TCRdb has only the in-frame clones, and not every one. This table has about 17,000 clones, about 70% appearing once. This TCR came from a female BALB/c mouse in good health. MHC haplotype: H2-d. Input material: spleen. The V and J genes are TRBV13-2 and TRBJ2-4, with 7 bases aligning to TRBD2. The CDR3: CASGDRLGENTLYF. Partial CDR3 DNA: TGTGCCAGCGGTGATAGGCTGGGGGAAAACACCTTGTAC.